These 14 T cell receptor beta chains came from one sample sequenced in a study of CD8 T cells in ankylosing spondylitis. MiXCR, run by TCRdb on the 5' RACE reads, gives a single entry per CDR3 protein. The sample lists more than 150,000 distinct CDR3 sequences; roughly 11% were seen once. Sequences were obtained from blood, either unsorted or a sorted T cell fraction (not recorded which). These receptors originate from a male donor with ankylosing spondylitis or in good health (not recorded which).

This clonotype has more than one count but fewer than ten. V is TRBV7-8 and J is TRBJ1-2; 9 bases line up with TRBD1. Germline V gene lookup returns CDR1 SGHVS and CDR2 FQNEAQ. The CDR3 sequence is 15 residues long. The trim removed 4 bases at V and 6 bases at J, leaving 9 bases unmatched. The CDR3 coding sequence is TGTGCCAGCAGCTCAACGACAGGGGGGAACGATGGCTACACCTTC. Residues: CASSSTTGGNDGYTF. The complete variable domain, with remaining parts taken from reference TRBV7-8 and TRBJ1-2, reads GAGVSQSPRYKVAKRGQDVALRCDPISGHVSLFWYQQALGQGPEFLTYFQNEAQLDKSGLPSDRFFAERPEGSVSTLKIQRTQQEDSAVYLCASSSTTGGNDGYTFGSGTRLTVV.

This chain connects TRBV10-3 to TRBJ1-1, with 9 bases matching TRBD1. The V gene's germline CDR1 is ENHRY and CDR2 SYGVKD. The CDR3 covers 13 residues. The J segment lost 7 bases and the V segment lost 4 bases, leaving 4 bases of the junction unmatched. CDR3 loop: CAISGGQGIEAFF. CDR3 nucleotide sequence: TGTGCCATCAGTGGAGGACAGGGGATTGAAGCTTTCTTT.

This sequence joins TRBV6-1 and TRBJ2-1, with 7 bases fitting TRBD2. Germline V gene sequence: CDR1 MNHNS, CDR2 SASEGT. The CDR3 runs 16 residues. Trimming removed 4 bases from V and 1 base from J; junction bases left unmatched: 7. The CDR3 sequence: CASSGETSSSYNEQFF. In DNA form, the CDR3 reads TGTGCCAGCAGTGGAGAGACTAGCAGTTCCTACAATGAGCAGTTCTTC.

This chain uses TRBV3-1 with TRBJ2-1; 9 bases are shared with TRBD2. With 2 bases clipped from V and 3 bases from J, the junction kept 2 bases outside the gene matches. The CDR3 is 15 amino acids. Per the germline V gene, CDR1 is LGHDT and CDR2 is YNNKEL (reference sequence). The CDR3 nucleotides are TGTGCCAGCAGCCAATATAGCGGGAGCTACAATGAGCAGTTCTTC. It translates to CASSQYSGSYNEQFF.

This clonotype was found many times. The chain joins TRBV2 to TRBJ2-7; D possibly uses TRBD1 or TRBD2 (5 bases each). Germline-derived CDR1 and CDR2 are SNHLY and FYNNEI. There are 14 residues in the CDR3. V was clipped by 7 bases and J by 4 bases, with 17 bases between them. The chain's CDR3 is CASTRDPSVYEQYF. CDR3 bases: TGTGCCAGCACCCGGGACCCAAGCGTGTACGAGCAGTACTTC.

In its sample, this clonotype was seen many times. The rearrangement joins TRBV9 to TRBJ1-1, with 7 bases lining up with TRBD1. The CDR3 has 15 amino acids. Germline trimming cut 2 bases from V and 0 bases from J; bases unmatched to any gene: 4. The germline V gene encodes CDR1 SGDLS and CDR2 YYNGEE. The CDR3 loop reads CASSVFDRVNTEAFF. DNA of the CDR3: TGTGCCAGCAGCGTTTTCGACAGGGTGAACACTGAAGCTTTCTTT.

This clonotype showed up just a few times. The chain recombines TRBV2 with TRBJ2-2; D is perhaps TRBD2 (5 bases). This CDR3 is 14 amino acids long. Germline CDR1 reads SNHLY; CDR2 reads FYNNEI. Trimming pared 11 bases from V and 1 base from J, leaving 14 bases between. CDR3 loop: CAEEARKNTGELFF. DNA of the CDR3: TGTGCCGAGGAGGCAAGGAAGAACACCGGGGAGCTGTTTTTT.

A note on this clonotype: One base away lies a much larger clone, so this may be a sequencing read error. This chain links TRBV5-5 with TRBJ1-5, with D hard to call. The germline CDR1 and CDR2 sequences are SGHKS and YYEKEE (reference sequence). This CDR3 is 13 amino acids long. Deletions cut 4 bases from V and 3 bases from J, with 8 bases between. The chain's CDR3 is CASSPVDNQPQHF. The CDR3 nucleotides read TGTGCCAGCAGCCCGGTGGACAATCAGCCCCAGCATTTT.

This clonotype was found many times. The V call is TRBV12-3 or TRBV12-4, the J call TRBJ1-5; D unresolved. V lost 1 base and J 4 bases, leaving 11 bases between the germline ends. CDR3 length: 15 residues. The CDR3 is CASSLGGLANQPQHF. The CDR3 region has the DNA TGTGCCAGCAGTTTAGGCGGGTTAGCAAATCAGCCCCAGCATTTT.

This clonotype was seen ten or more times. CDR3 nucleotides: TGTGCCAGCAGCTTGGGGGGGGAACTTAACTATGGCTACACCTTC. It yields the protein CASSLGGELNYGYTF. The rearrangement links TRBV7-6 to TRBJ1-2; tentatively, D is TRBD1 (5 bases). CDR3 length: 15 amino acids. V was pared by 3 bases and J by 1 base, with 12 bases between. Germline CDR1 and CDR2: SGHVS and FNYEAQ.

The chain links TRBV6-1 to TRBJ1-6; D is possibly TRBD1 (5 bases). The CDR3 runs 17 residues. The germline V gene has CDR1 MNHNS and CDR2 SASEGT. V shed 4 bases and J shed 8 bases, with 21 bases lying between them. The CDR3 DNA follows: TGTGCCAGCAGTGCCGTGGGGCCCCCTTTGTTCGATTCACCCCTCCACTTT. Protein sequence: CASSAVGPPLFDSPLHF.

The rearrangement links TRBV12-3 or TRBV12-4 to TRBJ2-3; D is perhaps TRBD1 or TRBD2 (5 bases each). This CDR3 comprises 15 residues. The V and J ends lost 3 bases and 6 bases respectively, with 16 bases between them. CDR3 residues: CASSLGPTASDTQYF. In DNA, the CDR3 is TGTGCCAGCAGTTTGGGACCTACAGCTTCTGATACGCAGTATTTT.

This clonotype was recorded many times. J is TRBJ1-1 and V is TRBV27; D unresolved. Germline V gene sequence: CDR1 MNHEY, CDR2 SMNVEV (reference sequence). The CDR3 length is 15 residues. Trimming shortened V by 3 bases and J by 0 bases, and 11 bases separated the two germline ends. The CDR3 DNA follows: TGTGCCAGCAGTTTTTCAGAGGACCTGAACACTGAAGCTTTCTTT. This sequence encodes CASSFSEDLNTEAFF.

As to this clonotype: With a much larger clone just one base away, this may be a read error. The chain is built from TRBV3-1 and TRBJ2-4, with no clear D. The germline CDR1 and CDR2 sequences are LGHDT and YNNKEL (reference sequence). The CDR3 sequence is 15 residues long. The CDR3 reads CAGSQQSLRTAIQYF. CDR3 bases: TGTGCCGGCAGCCAACAATCTCTCCGGACGGCCATTCAGTACTTC.